Here is one T cell receptor (beta chain) with its context. This receptor's antigen is unknown. There are no base qualities to consult, and no much larger clone falls within one base. This sample was included in a study of vaccination and CD4 T cells after COVID-19 (dated by TCRdb to the early 2020s). About the investigation overall: SARS-CoV-2 positivity had been established in the convalescent patients by nasal swab PCR, and mild disease was recorded in roughly 10 of these patients and severe disease in one. In the convalescent cohort there were six males and four females, among whom were two Hispanic individuals, seven Caucasians, two Asians and one multiracial person. The spike-specific CD4+ TCR repertoire was compared before and after mRNA vaccination in around ten COVID-19 convalescent patients and a few infection-naive healthy vaccine recipients. Post-vaccine blood samples were collected a median of 72 days after the second vaccine dose, ranging from about 13 to 241 days. As controls, cultures received a CEFX viral epitope pool (the positive control), an HIV-1 Nef peptide pool (the negative control), or no peptide at all. The cultures were stimulated with overlapping spike peptide pools from SARS-CoV-2 and from the common cold coronaviruses HCoV-NL63, HCoV-OC43 and HCoV-229E. Post-COVID blood samples from convalescent patients were collected a median of approximately 93 days after diagnosis, with a range of roughly 30 to 170 days. Two doses of either the Pfizer-BioNTech BNT162b2 vaccine (n=8) or the Moderna mRNA-1273 vaccine (n=2) were administered to participants. Study-wide conclusions, independent of this receptor: Nearly all vaccine-specific clones in convalescent patients (304 of 307) were mono-reactive for SARS-CoV-2 spike rather than cross-reactive with common cold coronaviruses. The number of convalescent patients in the study was relatively small, and the study did not examine early timepoints following natural infection. In convalescent patients, a median approximately 86% of post-vaccine SARS-CoV-2-reactive clones were detected only after vaccination, suggesting vaccine-specific priming. The median count of SARS-CoV-2-reactive clonotypes went up from 20 to 25 after infection to a few dozen after vaccination, although the change was not significant.

The germline V gene sets CDR1 to MNHNS and CDR2 to SASEGT. V was cut back by 7 bases and J by 7 bases, leaving a gap of 19 bases between them. The CDR3 runs 14 amino acids, cysteine and phenylalanine included. The entry retains the CDR3 DNA only, 42 bases that are in frame from base 1. The treatment or condition label here, explained by the study, means: roughly 10-day PBMC culture with coronavirus spike peptide pools or control peptides (ViraFEST assay). The ViraFEST assay was used in the study, in which antigen-specific T cells were expanded with peptide pools and expanded clonotypes were subsequently identified by TCR sequencing. The convalescent patients' positive SARS-CoV-2 PCR tests were from March to December 2020, which was before the Alpha, Beta and Delta variants emerged in the United States. Over 1.5 million PBMCs per well were cultured in IMDM with roughly 5.2% human AB serum and roughly 9.3 IU/ml IL-2, plus 10 ug/ml peptide pools. Half of the culture medium was replaced with fresh IL-2-containing medium on days 3 and 7. After around 10 days of culture, CD4+ T cells were isolated by negative selection with the EasySep CD4+ T cell isolation kit. Ficoll-Paque Plus gradient centrifugation was used to isolate PBMCs from whole blood, and the isolated PBMCs were then either used fresh or cryopreserved at -140C. Culture conditions were generally each tested in triplicate wells.

Libraries were constructed by PCR. TCR sequencing of DNA from cultured CD4+ T cells used the Oncomine TCR Beta short-read assay at the Johns Hopkins FTIC core. Genomic DNA was extracted from the cultured CD4+ T cells with the QIAamp micro DNA kit. Oncomine TCR Beta libraries made from cultured CD4+ T cells were pooled using unique dual indexes and sequenced on an Illumina iSeq 100. Regarding the original processing steps: Non-productive sequences were removed, and CDR3s not starting with C, not ending with F or W, or shorter than 7 amino acids were discarded. Antigen-specific clonotypes were identified using the MANAFEST web application through comparison of peptide-stimulated wells with reference and other culture wells. To be called positive, a clone needed an FDR below 0.05, an odds ratio above 5, and a productive frequency above 0.1% in at least two of three replicate wells. A clonotype was classed as cross-reactive if the clonotype showed significant expansion both in SARS-CoV-2 spike wells and in at least one common cold coronavirus spike condition. Using R version 3.6.1, CDR3 homology was evaluated through Levenshtein distances (stringdist) along with unrooted phylogenetic trees (ape). The public reads were reprocessed in TCRdb via fastp at Q25 and MiXCR, keeping in-frame beta chains. Rows merge per CDR3 protein into single entries with the most common DNA and genes. The V and J calls, along with clone size, are taken from TCRdb and not from the paper's own processing. For this sample there are about 14,000 distinct CDR3 sequences; 40% to 65% appear just once. The top ten hold less than 11% of the sample.

The source material was CD4+ T cells from blood, cultured in vitro, sampled before SARS-CoV-2 vaccination. The receptor comes from a human donor who had recovered from COVID-19. The sequence joins TRBV6-1 to TRBJ2-5, with the D call perhaps TRBD1 or TRBD2, each one matching 5 bases. In nucleotides, the sequence is TGTGCCAGCACCTCAAACGGGACGCCAAGGACCCAGTACTTC. Its translation reads: CASTSNGTPRTQYF.